This record covers a single T cell receptor (beta chain). The germline V gene encodes CDR1 LNHDA and CDR2 SQIVND (reference sequence). Trimming pared 10 bases from V and 4 bases from J, leaving 14 bases between. CDR3 length equals 14 residues. This record comes from a study of blood T cell repertoires in COVID-19. Original processing notes: For nucleated cells, counts were estimated from reference gene primer amplification. Data came from immunoSEQ multiplex PCR; TCRdb stores just in-frame clones and leaves some out. The V and J calls and the clone size are those of that table, but D and trimming were determined from the DNA. The data contain 300,000 to 350,000 clones, 90% of them singletons. Recruitment covered about two dozen US areas and drew participants whose ages spanned roughly 18 to 89 years. Membership in each cohort depended on participant-reported clinical history.

The rearrangement joins TRBV19 to TRBJ2-6; D possibly corresponds to TRBD1 (5 bases). The receptor's source is a woman under 30 with acute COVID-19. The sequenced sample consisted of PBMCs or T cells enriched from blood (not recorded which). The CDR3 is CATQDSQGANVLTF. The DNA of the CDR3 is TGTGCCACTCAAGACAGCCAGGGGGCCAACGTCCTGACTTTC.